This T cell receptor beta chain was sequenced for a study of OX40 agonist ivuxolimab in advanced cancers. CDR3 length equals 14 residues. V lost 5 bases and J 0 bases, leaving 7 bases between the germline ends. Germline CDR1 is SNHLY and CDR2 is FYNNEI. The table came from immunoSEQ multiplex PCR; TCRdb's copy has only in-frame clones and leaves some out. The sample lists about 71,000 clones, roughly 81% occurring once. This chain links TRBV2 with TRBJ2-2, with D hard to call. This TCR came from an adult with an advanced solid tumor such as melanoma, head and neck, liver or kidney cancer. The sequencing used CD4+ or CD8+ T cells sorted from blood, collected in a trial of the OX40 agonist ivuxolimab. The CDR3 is CASSNSANTGELFF. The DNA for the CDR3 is TGTGCCAGCAGTAATAGTGCGAACACCGGGGAGCTGTTTTTT.